This T cell receptor beta chain was observed in a study of T cell changes during pregnancy in multiple sclerosis. Clones were read by immunoSEQ multiplex PCR, and TCRdb kept only the in-frame ones, dropping some. The sample shows roughly 86,000 clones, approximately 92% of them seen only once. Trimming pared 0 bases from V and 0 bases from J, leaving 15 bases between. This CDR3 spans 18 amino acids. Germline lookup yields CDR1 MNHEY and CDR2 SMNVEV (reference sequence). Material: peripheral blood, obtained in the first trimester of pregnancy. This TCR was sampled from a female donor with multiple sclerosis, enrolled in a pregnancy study. The chain carries TRBV27 and TRBJ2-1; D remains unclear. As DNA, the CDR3 is TGTGCCAGCAGTTTATCGATAGCTGCCCTCAGCTCCTACAATGAGCAGTTCTTC. Amino acids: CASSLSIAALSSYNEQFF.